These T cell receptor beta chains were read from a single sample in a study of beta chain features in type 1 diabetes. Clones were sequenced by immunoSEQ multiplex PCR, and TCRdb holds only the in-frame ones, with some missing. The repertoire holds approximately 730,000 clones, with around an eighth as singletons. Material: naive CD4+ T cells from blood. Every receptor here comes from a man between 18 and 35 years old with type 1 diabetes. The CDR3 runs from the conserved cysteine through the conserved F or W. A D gene is named only where the DNA matches it firmly. The size entry is marked missing in some rows and otherwise reads once, few, many or a size class.

CDR3: CASSDPSPGGYNEQFF
DNA: TGTGCCAGCAGTGACCCTTCCCCTGGGGGGTACAATGAGCAGTTCTTC
V: TRBV25-1
size: few
J: TRBJ2-1
D: -

CDR3: CASSSTIAGALGLYEQYF
DNA: TGTGCCAGCAGCTCCACCATCGCCGGCGCTCTGGGGCTCTACGAGCAGTACTTC
V: TRBV13
size: -
J: TRBJ2-7
D: -

CDR3: CASSLVTGVETQYF
DNA: TGCGCCAGCAGCTTGGTTACAGGGGTAGAGACCCAGTACTTC
V: TRBV5-1
size: -
J: TRBJ2-5
D: TRBD1

CDR3: CASNRGSQETQYF
DNA: TGTGCCAGCAACCGCGGCAGCCAAGAGACCCAGTACTTC
V: TRBV2
size: -
J: TRBJ2-5
D: -

CDR3: CSAPGDTQYF
DNA: TGCAGTGCCCCGGGGGATACGCAGTATTTT
V: TRBV20-1
size: once
J: TRBJ2-3
D: -

CDR3: CAIKGQNGTDTQYF
DNA: TGTGCCATCAAAGGACAGAACGGCACAGATACGCAGTATTTT
V: TRBV10-3
size: -
J: TRBJ2-3
D: -

CDR3: CASSYSSNLAKNIQYF
DNA: TGTGCCAGCAGTTACTCATCGAATCTAGCCAAAAACATTCAGTACTTC
V: TRBV6-5
size: few
J: TRBJ2-4
D: -

CDR3: CASSELAVEETQYF
DNA: TGTGCCAGCAGCGAGCTTGCGGTTGAAGAGACCCAGTACTTC
V: TRBV7-9
size: -
J: TRBJ2-5
D: -

CDR3: CASSERGGNQPQHF
DNA: TGTGCCAGCAGTGAGAGGGGCGGCAATCAGCCCCAGCATTTT
V: TRBV6-4
size: few
J: TRBJ1-5
D: -

CDR3: CASSYRRQQNTEAFF
DNA: TGTGCCAGCAGTTACCGTCGACAGCAGAACACTGAAGCTTTCTTT
V: TRBV6-6
size: -
J: TRBJ1-1
D: -

CDR3: CASSGWGTGELFF
DNA: TGTGCCAGCAGCGGATGGGGGACCGGGGAGCTGTTTTTT
V: TRBV14
size: -
J: TRBJ2-2
D: -

CDR3: CASSWDVNTGELFF
DNA: TGTGCCAGCAGTTGGGACGTGAACACCGGGGAGCTGTTTTTT
V: TRBV27
size: -
J: TRBJ2-2
D: -

CDR3: CAWRLGGSNQPQHF
DNA: TGTGCCTGGAGGCTAGGCGGGAGCAATCAGCCCCAGCATTTT
V: TRBV30
size: -
J: TRBJ1-5
D: -

CDR3: CAISPGLATYEQYF
DNA: TGTGCCATCAGTCCGGGACTAGCGACCTACGAGCAGTACTTC
V: TRBV10-3
size: -
J: TRBJ2-7
D: TRBD2

CDR3: CASSSGTGNTIYF
DNA: TGTGCTAGCAGCTCAGGGACTGGAAACACCATATATTTT
V: TRBV7-7
size: -
J: TRBJ1-3
D: -

CDR3: CASSPGGAEELFF
DNA: TGTGCCAGCAGCCCAGGGGGCGCGGAGGAGCTGTTTTTT
V: TRBV7-9
size: -
J: TRBJ2-2
D: TRBD1